The 26 T cell receptor beta chains given below trace back to one sample, sequenced in a study of persistence of HIV-infected CD4 T cells. The stimulus was an HIV-1 Gag 15-mer peptide pool, about 1 ug/peptide/mL. Sorted nonresponding memory CD4+ T cells were CD40L-negative, CD69-negative, CD45RO-high. The libraries were made with immunoSEQ version 4 in survey mode. Clones were read by immunoSEQ multiplex PCR, and TCRdb kept only the in-frame ones, dropping some. The table records tens of thousands of clones, more than 70% of them present only once. These receptors' antigens are unknown. The sequences come from CD4+ T cells sorted from PBMCs after approximately 18-hour stimulation, collected from a patient who received antiretroviral therapy. Source of these receptors: an adult man with HIV who was CMV-seropositive.

J is TRBJ1-2 and V is TRBV25-1; a weak D match, TRBD1 (6 bases). CDR3 length: 14 residues. Per the germline V gene, CDR1 is MGHDK and CDR2 is SYGVNS. Trimming removed 2 bases at V and 6 bases at J, with 13 bases between. Here the CDR3 DNA reads TGTGCCAGCAGTGAAGCGGCAGGGGTGGATGGCTACACCTTC. This sequence encodes CASSEAAGVDGYTF.

The chain is built from TRBV28 and TRBJ2-7; 7 positions match TRBD2. V dropped 5 bases and J dropped 0; count of bases not matched to a gene: 4. Germline values: CDR1 MDHEN, CDR2 SYDVKM. This CDR3 is 14 amino acids long. CDR3 nucleotide sequence: TGTGCCAGCAGTGTAGCGGGCAGCTCCTACGAGCAGTACTTC. Its translation is CASSVAGSSYEQYF.

The chain combines TRBV5-8 with TRBJ2-3; the match to TRBD2 covers 7 bases. The ends lost 4 bases at V and 1 base at J; junction bases unmatched: 6. This CDR3 region has 15 residues. CDR1 SGHTS and CDR2 YDEGEE come from the germline V gene. CDR3 sequence: CASSRTSSGTDTQYF. In DNA form, the CDR3 reads TGTGCCAGCAGCCGGACTAGTTCAGGCACAGATACGCAGTATTTT.

The chain has TRBV19 and TRBJ1-1; no clear D. Germline-derived CDR1 and CDR2 are LNHDA and SQIVND (reference sequence). The CDR3 contains 14 residues. V was shortened by 4 bases and J by 1 base, with 10 bases between the two germline ends. CDR3: CASSSIVTNTEAFF. The DNA of the CDR3 is TGTGCCAGTAGTAGTATTGTGACGAACACTGAAGCTTTCTTT.

The V call is TRBV27, the J call TRBJ2-3; 12 bases match TRBD1. Trimming cost V 4 bases and J 7 bases; bases outside gene matches: 3. The CDR3 runs to 14 residues. In germline, CDR1 is MNHEY, CDR2 SMNVEV (reference sequence). CDR3 in DNA: TGTGCCAGCAGTTGGGGACAGGGGGCGCATACGCAGTATTTT. Encoded protein: CASSWGQGAHTQYF.

The rearrangement uses TRBV2 and TRBJ2-7, with no clear D. From germline, CDR1 is SNHLY and CDR2 FYNNEI. V was shortened by 2 bases and J by 0 bases, with 5 bases between the two germline ends. This CDR3 contains 13 residues. This CDR3 is CASSEMGSYEQYF. The CDR3 DNA follows: TGTGCCAGCAGTGAAATGGGCTCCTACGAGCAGTACTTC.

The rearrangement links TRBV4-1 to TRBJ1-1; D call uncertain. The V gene's germline CDR1 is MGHRA and CDR2 YSYEKL. Trimming took 2 bases from V and 3 from J, leaving 13 bases between them. The length of the CDR3 is 15 residues. DNA for the CDR3: TGCGCCAGCAGCCAAAGGCAAGCGTCGGACACTGAAGCTTTCTTT. It yields the protein CASSQRQASDTEAFF.

The chain couples TRBV18 to TRBJ2-7; 7 positions agree with TRBD1. From germline, CDR1 is KGHSH and CDR2 LQKENI. The CDR3 extends over 14 amino acids. V lost 3 bases, J lost 3 bases, and 5 bases stayed unmatched. CDR3 region: CASSPGQPNYEQYF. CDR3 DNA sequence: TGTGCCAGCTCACCGGGACAGCCTAACTACGAGCAGTACTTC.

The table lists this clone with a few counts. The chain uses TRBV2 and TRBJ1-4; 12 nucleotides align to TRBD1. The CDR3 totals 14 residues. Trimming took 6 bases from V and 8 from J; bases not matched to a gene: 4. Germline V gives CDR1 SNHLY, CDR2 FYNNEI. The CDR3 DNA follows: TGTGCCAGCAGGTCCGGGACAGGGGGCGAAAAACTGTTTTTT. It specifies CASRSGTGGEKLFF. The full variable domain, in which reference TRBV2 and TRBJ1-4 provide the parts outside the CDR3, is EPEVTQTPSHQVTQMGQEVILRCVPISNHLYFYWYRQILGQKVEFLVSFYNNEISEKSEIFDDQFSVERPDGSNFTLKIRSTKLEDSAMYFCASRSGTGGEKLFFGSGTQLSVL.

This sequence joins TRBV29-1 and TRBJ1-1; D remains unclear. CDR3 length: 13 amino acids. Per the germline V gene, CDR1 is SQVTM and CDR2 is ANQGSEA. Trimming cost V 5 bases and J 1 base, with 11 bases left between them. The CDR3 nucleotides read TGCAGCGTTTGGGTGGGCCGGAACACTGAAGCTTTCTTT. Its translation: CSVWVGRNTEAFF.

The chain couples TRBV6-1 to TRBJ1-5, with unresolved D. CDR3 length equals 12 residues. Trimming removed 5 bases from V and 7 bases from J, with 9 bases in between. The V gene's germline CDR1 is MNHNS and CDR2 SASEGT. The CDR3 sequence is CASSSQGQPQHF. Written as DNA, the CDR3 is TGTGCCAGCAGTTCCCAAGGACAGCCCCAGCATTTT.

The chain links TRBV11-2 to TRBJ1-2, with D possibly matching TRBD1 (5 bases). Germline V gene sequence: CDR1 SGHAT, CDR2 FQNNGV. The CDR3 contains 11 residues. The CDR3 DNA is TGTGCTCATGGCGGAGGGGATGGCTACACCTTC. This sequence encodes CAHGGGDGYTF.

Remarks on this clone: Other DNA sequences in the sample encode the same CDR3. This chain links TRBV28 with TRBJ1-1, with D perhaps TRBD1 (5 bases). V was clipped by 9 bases and J by 0 bases, with 8 bases between them. The CDR3 length is 12 residues. Germline V lookup: CDR1 MDHEN, CDR2 SYDVKM. CDR3: CASGTVNTEAFF. CDR3 sequence (DNA): TGTGCCAGTGGGACCGTGAACACTGAAGCTTTCTTT. Full variable domain (remainder filled in from reference TRBV28 and TRBJ1-1): DVKVTQSSRYLVKRTGEKVFLECVQDMDHENMFWYRQDPGLGLRLIYFSYDVKMKEKGDIPEGYSVSREKKERFSLILESASTNQTSMYLCASGTVNTEAFFGQGTRLTVV.

The V call is TRBV4-1, the J call TRBJ1-4; TRBD1 agrees at 9 bases. The V and J ends lost 5 bases and 7 bases, in that order; junction bases with no gene match: 11. The CDR3 runs to 16 residues. The V gene's germline CDR1 is MGHRA and CDR2 YSYEKL. The CDR3 loop is CASSETSGQGTEKLFF. The CDR3 nucleotides are TGCGCCAGCAGCGAAACCTCGGGACAGGGTACTGAAAAACTGTTTTTT.

The V gene is TRBV20-1, the J gene TRBJ2-7; D might be TRBD1 or TRBD2, each matching 6 bases. V was shortened by 3 bases and J by 5 bases, with 23 bases between the two germline ends. Germline V gene sequence: CDR1 DFQATT, CDR2 SNEGSKA (reference sequence). The CDR3 spans 16 residues. CDR3 sequence reads: CSASRGGLTSRNEQYF. The CDR3 DNA reads as TGCAGTGCTAGTCGAGGGGGGCTTACGTCGCGGAACGAGCAGTACTTC.

V usage is TRBV19 and J usage is TRBJ2-3; 9 nucleotides line up with TRBD2. The junction had 8 bases not matched to a gene; V was cut back by 7 bases and J by 0 bases. The germline V gene encodes CDR1 LNHDA and CDR2 SQIVND (reference sequence). CDR3 size: 16 residues. CDR3 DNA sequence: TGTGCCAGTAAGGAAGCTAGCGGGGTTAGCACAGATACGCAGTATTTT. This sequence encodes CASKEASGVSTDTQYF.

This chain joins TRBV18 and TRBJ1-1; the D is unclear. Germline V lookup: CDR1 KGHSH, CDR2 LQKENI. CDR3 length equals 15 residues. The V gene lost 2 bases and the J gene lost 10 bases, with 20 bases spanning the gap. The CDR3 DNA reads as TGTGCCAGCTCACCAGCGTATAGTAGTTCGGCTACAGCTTTCTTT. It is translated as CASSPAYSSSATAFF.

The J gene is TRBJ2-1, the V gene TRBV5-4; possibly TRBD1 for D (5 bases). V was clipped by 2 bases and J by 3 bases, with 9 bases between them. The CDR3 consists of 14 residues. Germline CDR1 SGHNT, CDR2 YYREEE (reference sequence). CDR3 loop: CASSLLGRYNEQFF. The CDR3 nucleotides are TGTGCCAGCAGCTTACTGGGGCGCTACAATGAGCAGTTCTTC.

The V gene is TRBV6-1, the J gene TRBJ1-4, with a tentative D call TRBD1 (6 bases). Trimming removed 5 bases from V and 4 bases from J, with 11 bases in between. The CDR3 contains 14 residues. In germline, CDR1 is MNHNS, CDR2 SASEGT. CDR3 DNA sequence: TGTGCCAGCAGTTTGGACAGACGTAATGAAAAACTGTTTTTT. Protein: CASSLDRRNEKLFF.

This sequence joins TRBV19 and TRBJ2-1, with D possibly TRBD1 on 5 matching bases. This CDR3 is 14 amino acids long. Germline V CDR1 and CDR2: LNHDA, SQIVND (reference sequence). Trimming shortened V by 7 bases and J by 8 bases, and 18 bases separated the two germline ends. The CDR3 nucleotides read TGTGCCAGTACCTCTATATACCAAGGGGATGAGCAGTTCTTC. Its translation: CASTSIYQGDEQFF.

V and J are TRBV12-3 or TRBV12-4 and TRBJ1-2, with D possibly matching TRBD1 (6 bases). This CDR3 has 13 amino acids. V shed 5 bases and J shed 3 bases, with 10 bases lying between them. CDR3 sequence reads: CASSRTAYYGYTF. The CDR3 nucleotides read TGTGCCAGCAGTCGGACAGCTTACTATGGCTACACCTTC.

DNA for the CDR3: TGTGCCACCAGCACACGGACGGGAGGCTCTGGAAACACCATATATTTT. Translating gives CATSTRTGGSGNTIYF. The V and J genes are TRBV15 and TRBJ1-3; D gene ambiguous. The ends were cut back, 4 bases at V and 0 bases at J, with 13 bases in the middle. This CDR3 contains 16 residues. CDR1 is LNHNV and CDR2 is YYDKDF in the germline V gene (reference sequence).

The CDR3 protein is CASSLPARGTEAFF. CDR3 bases: TGTGCCAGCAGTTTGCCGGCCCGAGGCACTGAAGCTTTCTTT. This sequence joins TRBV28 and TRBJ1-1, with D unresolved. Per germline, CDR1 MDHEN and CDR2 SYDVKM. This CDR3 region has 14 residues. V lost 3 bases, J lost 4 bases, and 12 bases lay in between.

This clone has only a few counts. The V and J genes are TRBV2 and TRBJ2-2; 7 bases fit TRBD1. CDR3 length equals 15 residues. In germline, CDR1 is SNHLY, CDR2 FYNNEI. Unmatched junction bases numbered 9, after V lost 8 bases and J lost 3 bases. CDR3 in amino acids: CASRGGQVYTGELFF. CDR3 DNA sequence: TGTGCCAGCCGAGGAGGACAGGTATACACCGGGGAGCTGTTTTTT.

This rearrangement joins TRBV2 to TRBJ1-4; D is perhaps TRBD1 (5 bases). V dropped 7 bases and J dropped 8 bases, with 20 bases sitting between them. This CDR3 is 15 amino acids long. CDR1 SNHLY and CDR2 FYNNEI come from the germline V gene. DNA for the CDR3: TGTGCCAGCATCCGACGAGAGGGACGGGGGGAAAAACTGTTTTTT. It translates to CASIRREGRGEKLFF.

This clone turned up a few times. The missing conserved phenylalanine or tryptophan at the end of this CDR3 makes a read error likely. No DNA is shown, since the ends of the CDR3 on it are uncertain; the CDR3 is the one TCRdb lists. The rearrangement uses TRBV24-1 and TRBJ1-1. Germline CDR1 KGHDR, CDR2 SFDVKD. The CDR3 has 11 residues if both end residues are counted. CDR3 region: CATSDGVRDEI.